This T cell receptor beta chain was profiled in a study of T cell responses to AZD1222 COVID-19 vaccine. Study-wide points: The peak T cell response came first, and repertoires were sampled only after it. The study reported that nearly half of spike-specific TCRs target unmutated variant regions.

Investigators merged groups given second doses at roughly 4 or roughly 12 weeks. Remarks on this clone: Its target is not known.

Sequenced by immunoSEQ multiplex PCR; TCRdb stores in-frame clones only, minus some. The profile shows tens of thousands of clones, roughly 90% of them singletons. The CDR3 is 12 residues long. The germline V and J ends were trimmed by 5 bases and 2 bases, with 6 bases remaining between them. The input for sequencing was peripheral blood, taken 28 days after the second AZD1222 dose. The sequence was collected from an adult who received the AZD1222 COVID-19 vaccine. V is TRBV12-3 or TRBV12-4 and J is TRBJ1-2, with D unclear. The CDR3 region has the DNA TGTGCCAGCAGTGGTTGGAACTATGGCTACACCTTC. Protein sequence: CASSGWNYGYTF.